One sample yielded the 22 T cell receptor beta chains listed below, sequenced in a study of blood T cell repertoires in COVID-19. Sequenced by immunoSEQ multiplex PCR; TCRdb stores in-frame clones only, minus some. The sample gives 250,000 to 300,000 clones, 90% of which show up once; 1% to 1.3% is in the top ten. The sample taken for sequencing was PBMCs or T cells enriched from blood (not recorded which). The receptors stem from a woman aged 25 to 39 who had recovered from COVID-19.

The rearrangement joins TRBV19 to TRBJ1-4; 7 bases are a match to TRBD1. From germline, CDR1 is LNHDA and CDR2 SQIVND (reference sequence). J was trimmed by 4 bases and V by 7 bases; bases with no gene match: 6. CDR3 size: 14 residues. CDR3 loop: CASNTGQNNEKLFF. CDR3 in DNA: TGTGCCAGTAACACGGGACAGAATAATGAAAAACTGTTTTTT.

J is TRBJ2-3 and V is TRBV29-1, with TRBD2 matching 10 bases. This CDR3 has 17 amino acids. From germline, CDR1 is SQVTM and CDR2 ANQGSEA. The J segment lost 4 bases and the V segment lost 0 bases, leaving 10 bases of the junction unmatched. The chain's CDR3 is CSVEDWASGSAADTQYF. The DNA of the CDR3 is TGCAGCGTTGAAGATTGGGCTAGCGGGAGTGCGGCAGATACGCAGTATTTT.

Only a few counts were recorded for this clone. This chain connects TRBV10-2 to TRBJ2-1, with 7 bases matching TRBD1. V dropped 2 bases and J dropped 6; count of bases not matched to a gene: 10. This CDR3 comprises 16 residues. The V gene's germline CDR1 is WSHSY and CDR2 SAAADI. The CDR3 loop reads CASSETRQGSLNEQFF. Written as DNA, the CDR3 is TGCGCCAGCAGTGAGACCCGACAGGGTTCTCTCAATGAGCAGTTCTTC.

The DNA of the CDR3 is TGTGCCAGCACTCTTATCGGGGGGGCGTATTCACCCCTCCACTTT. Translated, it gives CASTLIGGAYSPLHF. This rearrangement joins TRBV28 to TRBJ1-6, with D maybe TRBD1 (6 bases). CDR1 is MDHEN and CDR2 is SYDVKM in the germline V gene. This CDR3 contains 15 residues. Trimming took off 7 bases at V and 8 bases at J, with 18 bases between the two ends. Full variable domain (missing parts from reference TRBV28 and TRBJ1-6): DVKVTQSSRYLVKRTGEKVFLECVQDMDHENMFWYRQDPGLGLRLIYFSYDVKMKEKGDIPEGYSVSREKKERFSLILESASTNQTSMYLCASTLIGGAYSPLHFGNGTRLTVT.

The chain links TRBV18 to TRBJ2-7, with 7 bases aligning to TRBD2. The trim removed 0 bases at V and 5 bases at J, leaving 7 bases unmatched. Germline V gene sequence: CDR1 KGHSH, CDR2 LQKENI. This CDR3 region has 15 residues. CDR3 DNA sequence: TGTGCCAGCTCACCACCGTTCGCGGGAGCGAACGAGCAGTACTTC. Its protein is CASSPPFAGANEQYF.

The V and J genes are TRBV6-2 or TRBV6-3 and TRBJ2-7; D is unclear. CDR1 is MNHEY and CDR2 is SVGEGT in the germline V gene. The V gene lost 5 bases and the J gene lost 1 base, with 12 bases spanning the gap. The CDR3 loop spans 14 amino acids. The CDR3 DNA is TGTGCCAGCAGTCGACAAGTTTTGTCCTACGAGCAGTACTTC. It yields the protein CASSRQVLSYEQYF.

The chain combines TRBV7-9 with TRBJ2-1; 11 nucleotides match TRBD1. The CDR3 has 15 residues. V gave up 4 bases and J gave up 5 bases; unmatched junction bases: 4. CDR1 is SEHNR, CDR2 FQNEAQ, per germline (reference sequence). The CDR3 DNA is TGTGCCAGCAGCTCCGGGACAGGGGGTCACAATGAGCAGTTCTTC. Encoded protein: CASSSGTGGHNEQFF.

CDR3 nucleotides: TGTGCCAGCAGCCAAGAATGGGTAGGGGACTATGGCTACACCTTC. Translation: CASSQEWVGDYGYTF. The chain has TRBV4-2 and TRBJ1-2; weak D call: TRBD1 (5 bases). The CDR3 has 15 residues. Germline-derived CDR1 and CDR2 are LGHNA and YNFKEQ. Trimming removed 0 bases at V and 3 bases at J, with 11 bases between.

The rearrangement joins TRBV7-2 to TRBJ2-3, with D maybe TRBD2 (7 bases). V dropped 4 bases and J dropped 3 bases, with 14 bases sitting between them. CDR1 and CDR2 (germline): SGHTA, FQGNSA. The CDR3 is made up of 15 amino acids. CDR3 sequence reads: CASSSRGAGTDTQYF. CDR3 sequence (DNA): TGTGCCAGCAGCTCTCGGGGGGCCGGTACAGATACGCAGTATTTT.

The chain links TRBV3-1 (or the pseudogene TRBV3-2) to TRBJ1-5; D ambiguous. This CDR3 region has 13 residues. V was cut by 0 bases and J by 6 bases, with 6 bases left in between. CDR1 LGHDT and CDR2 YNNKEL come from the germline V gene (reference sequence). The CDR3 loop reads CASSQERVQPQHF. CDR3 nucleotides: TGTGCCAGCAGCCAAGAACGGGTTCAGCCCCAGCATTTT.

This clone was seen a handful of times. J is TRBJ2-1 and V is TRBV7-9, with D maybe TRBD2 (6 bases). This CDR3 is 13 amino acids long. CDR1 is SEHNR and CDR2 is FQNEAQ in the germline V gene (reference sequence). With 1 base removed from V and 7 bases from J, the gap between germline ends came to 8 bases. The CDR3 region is CASSLEGLNEQFF. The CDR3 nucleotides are TGTGCCAGCAGCTTAGAGGGACTGAATGAGCAGTTCTTC.

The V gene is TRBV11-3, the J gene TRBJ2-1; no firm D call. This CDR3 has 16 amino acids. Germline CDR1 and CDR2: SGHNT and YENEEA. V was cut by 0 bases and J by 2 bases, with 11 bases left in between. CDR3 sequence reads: CASSLDGGKTYNEQFF. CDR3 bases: TGTGCCAGCAGCTTAGACGGCGGAAAGACCTACAATGAGCAGTTCTTC.

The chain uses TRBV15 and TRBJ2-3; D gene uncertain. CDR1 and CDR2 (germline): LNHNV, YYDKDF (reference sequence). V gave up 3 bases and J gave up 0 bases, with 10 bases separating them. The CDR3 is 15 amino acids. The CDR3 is CATSREPFSTDTQYF. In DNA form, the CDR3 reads TGTGCCACCAGCAGGGAGCCATTTAGCACAGATACGCAGTATTTT.

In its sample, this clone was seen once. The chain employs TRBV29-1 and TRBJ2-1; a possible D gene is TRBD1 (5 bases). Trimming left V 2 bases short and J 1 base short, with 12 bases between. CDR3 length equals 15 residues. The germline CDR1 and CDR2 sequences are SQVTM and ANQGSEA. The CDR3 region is CSVEYTGVSYNEQFF. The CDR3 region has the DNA TGCAGCGTTGAATATACAGGCGTTTCCTACAATGAGCAGTTCTTC.

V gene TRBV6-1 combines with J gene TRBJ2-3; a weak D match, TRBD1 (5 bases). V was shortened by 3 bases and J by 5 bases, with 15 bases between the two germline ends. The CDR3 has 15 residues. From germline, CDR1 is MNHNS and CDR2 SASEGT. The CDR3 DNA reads TGTGCCAGCAGTGAGTGGCAGGGCATGGTAGATACGCAGTATTTT. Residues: CASSEWQGMVDTQYF.

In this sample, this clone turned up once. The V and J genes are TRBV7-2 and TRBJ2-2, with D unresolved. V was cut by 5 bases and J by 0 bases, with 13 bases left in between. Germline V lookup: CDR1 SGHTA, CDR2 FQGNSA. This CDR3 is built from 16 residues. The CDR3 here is CASSTHALSNTGELFF. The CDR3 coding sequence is TGTGCCAGCAGCACGCACGCACTTTCGAACACCGGGGAGCTGTTTTTT. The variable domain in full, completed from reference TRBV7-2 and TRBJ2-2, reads GAGVSQSPSNKVTEKGKDVELRCDPISGHTALYWYRQSLGQGLEFLIYFQGNSAPDKSGLPSDRFSAERTGGSVSTLTIQRTQQEDSAVYLCASSTHALSNTGELFFGEGSRLTVL.

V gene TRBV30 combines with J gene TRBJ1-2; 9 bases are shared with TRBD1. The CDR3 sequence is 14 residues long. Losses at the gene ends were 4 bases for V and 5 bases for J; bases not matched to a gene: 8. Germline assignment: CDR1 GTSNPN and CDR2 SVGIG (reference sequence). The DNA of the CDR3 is TGTGCCTGGAAACGGACAGGGGAGTATTATGGCTACACCTTC. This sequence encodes CAWKRTGEYYGYTF.

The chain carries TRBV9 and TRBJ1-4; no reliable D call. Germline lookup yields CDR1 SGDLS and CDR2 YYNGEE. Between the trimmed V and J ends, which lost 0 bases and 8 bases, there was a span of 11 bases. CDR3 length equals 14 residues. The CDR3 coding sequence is TGTGCCAGCAGCGTAGACAGTGGGTGGGAAAAACTGTTTTTT. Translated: CASSVDSGWEKLFF.

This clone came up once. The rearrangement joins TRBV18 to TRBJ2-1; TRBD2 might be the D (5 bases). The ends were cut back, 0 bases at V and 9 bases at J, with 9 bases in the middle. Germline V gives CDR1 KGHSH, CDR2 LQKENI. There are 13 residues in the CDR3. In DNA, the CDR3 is TGTGCCAGCTCACCACCGAGGGAAGGTGAGCAGTTCTTC. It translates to CASSPPREGEQFF.

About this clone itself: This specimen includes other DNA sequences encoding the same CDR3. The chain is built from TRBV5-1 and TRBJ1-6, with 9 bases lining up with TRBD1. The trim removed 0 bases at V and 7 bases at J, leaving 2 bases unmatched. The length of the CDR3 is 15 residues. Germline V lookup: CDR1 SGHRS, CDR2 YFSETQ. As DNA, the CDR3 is TGCGCCAGCAGCTTGGGGGGACAGGGAAATTCACCCCTCCACTTT. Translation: CASSLGGQGNSPLHF.

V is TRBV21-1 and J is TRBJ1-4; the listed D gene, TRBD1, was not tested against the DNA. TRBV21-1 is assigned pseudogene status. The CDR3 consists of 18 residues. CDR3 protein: CASSKVWAGNATNEKLFF. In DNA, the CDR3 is TGTGCCAGCAGCAAAGTTTGGGCAGGAAATGCAACTAATGAAAAACTGTTTTTT.

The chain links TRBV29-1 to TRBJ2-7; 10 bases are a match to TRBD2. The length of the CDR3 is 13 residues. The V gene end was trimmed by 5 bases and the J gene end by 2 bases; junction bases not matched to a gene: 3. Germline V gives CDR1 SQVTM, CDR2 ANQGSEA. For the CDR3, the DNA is TGCAGCGTTCCCAGCGGGAGGGCCTACGAGCAGTACTTC. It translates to CSVPSGRAYEQYF.